The 26 T cell receptor beta chains below were found in one sample sequenced in a study of identical twins. TCRdb called the 5' RACE reads again in MiXCR, with one record for every CDR3 protein. The sample includes hundreds of thousands of distinct CDR3 sequences, around a tenth of them seen just once. The sequencing input was memory (CD45RO+) T cells sorted from blood. Receptors originate from a woman aged 18-29 years in good health.

For the CDR3, the DNA is TGTGCCAGCAGCCCACCGGATGAAAAACTGTTTTTT. This encodes CASSPPDEKLFF. This chain connects TRBV7-9 to TRBJ1-4; D remains unclear. Germline loops: CDR1 SEHNR, CDR2 FQNEAQ (reference sequence). V lost 5 bases and J lost 6, with 7 bases in between. The CDR3 extends over 12 amino acids.

This clonotype was recorded a few times. The chain links TRBV10-3 to TRBJ2-1; 10 nucleotides line up with TRBD1. From germline, CDR1 is ENHRY and CDR2 SYGVKD. V lost 4 bases to trimming and J lost 2 bases; unmatched junction nucleotides: 8. This CDR3 region has 17 residues. Here the CDR3 DNA reads TGTGCCATCAGTGCCATAGACGGGACAGGGGCCTACAATGAGCAGTTCTTC. Amino acid sequence: CAISAIDGTGAYNEQFF.

The CDR3 loop is CSARGRGGSEAFF. The CDR3 DNA is TGCAGTGCCCGGGGCAGGGGGGGATCTGAAGCTTTCTTT. The rearrangement links TRBV20-1 to TRBJ1-1; 7 bases align to TRBD1. CDR1 and CDR2 (germline): DFQATT, SNEGSKA (reference sequence). CDR3 size: 13 residues. Trimming cost V 6 bases and J 6 bases; bases outside gene matches: 10.

This clonotype appeared a few times. This chain joins TRBV4-2 and TRBJ1-2; 9 bases map to TRBD1. This CDR3 spans 14 amino acids. CDR1 is LGHNA and CDR2 is YNFKEQ in the germline V gene. V shed 2 bases and J 6 bases; nucleotides not matched to a gene: 4. For the CDR3, the DNA is TGTGCCAGCAGCCAAAATACAGGGGGCGATGGCTACACCTTC. Its protein is CASSQNTGGDGYTF.

This clonotype came up a few times. This chain links TRBV10-3 with TRBJ2-3; a weak D match, TRBD2 (5 bases). Trimming stripped 5 bases from V and 5 bases from J, with 11 bases between. CDR3 length equals 13 residues. Germline V gene sequence: CDR1 ENHRY, CDR2 SYGVKD. CDR3 sequence reads: CAISRELGDTQYF. CDR3 bases: TGTGCCATCAGTAGGGAACTAGGAGATACGCAGTATTTT.

The sample holds a few counts of this clonotype. The genes are TRBV3-1 and TRBJ2-5; 11 bases are shared with TRBD2. The trim removed 6 bases at V and 5 bases at J, leaving 14 bases unmatched. The CDR3 is made up of 17 amino acids. The germline V gene has CDR1 LGHDT and CDR2 YNNKEL (reference sequence). This CDR3 reads CASRRVAGGKIGETQYF. The CDR3 DNA reads as TGTGCCAGCAGGAGGGTAGCGGGAGGGAAGATCGGGGAGACCCAGTACTTC.

This clonotype showed up many times. The chain employs TRBV10-3 and TRBJ2-1, with D hard to call. The CDR3 totals 15 residues. Germline V gives CDR1 ENHRY, CDR2 SYGVKD. V lost 2 bases and J 1 base, leaving 9 bases between the germline ends. In DNA form, the CDR3 reads TGTGCCATCAGTGAGGGTCCGGTGTCCTACAATGAGCAGTTCTTC. Translation: CAISEGPVSYNEQFF.

The V and J genes are TRBV6-2 or TRBV6-3 and TRBJ2-1; 16 bases are a match to TRBD2. Germline CDR1 and CDR2: MNHEY and SVGEGT. Trimming removed 0 bases from V and 6 bases from J; junction bases left unmatched: 11. This CDR3 contains 20 residues. CDR3 coding DNA: TGTGCCAGCAGTTACTCGGGACTAGCGGGAGGGCCCCAAGGCGGCAATGAGCAGTTCTTC. Amino acid sequence: CASSYSGLAGGPQGGNEQFF.

J is TRBJ2-1 and V is TRBV2; TRBD2 is a possible D gene (6 bases). This CDR3 region has 13 residues. CDR1 and CDR2 from the germline V gene are SNHLY and FYNNEI. Deletions cut 10 bases from V and 6 bases from J, with 16 bases between. CDR3 DNA sequence: TGTGCCATTTCTGGCGGGGCGGGCAATGAGCAGTTCTTC. Encoded protein: CAISGGAGNEQFF.

This clonotype has a handful of counts. V is TRBV5-1 and J is TRBJ2-5; TRBD1 is a possible D gene (6 bases). Germline V gene lookup returns CDR1 SGHRS and CDR2 YFSETQ. The CDR3 is 15 amino acids. V lost 3 bases, J lost 4 bases, and 16 bases lay in between. This CDR3 is CASSSSPGARETQYF. CDR3 DNA: TGCGCCAGCAGCTCCTCTCCAGGGGCCCGAGAGACCCAGTACTTC. Variable domain in full (rest from reference TRBV5-1 and TRBJ2-5): KAGVTQTPRYLIKTRGQQVTLSCSPISGHRSVSWYQQTPGQGLQFLFEYFSETQRNKGNFPGRFSGRQFSNSRSEMNVSTLELGDSALYLCASSSSPGARETQYFGPGTRLLVL.

The chain carries TRBV14 and TRBJ2-3; the match to TRBD1 covers 9 bases. The CDR3 contains 15 residues. The germline CDR1 and CDR2 sequences are SGHDN and FVKESK. The V segment lost 4 bases and the J segment 3 bases; nucleotides outside the gene matches: 5. CDR3 nucleotides: TGTGCCAGCAGCCTTCCGGGACAGGGAACAGATACGCAGTATTTT. Residues: CASSLPGQGTDTQYF.

In its sample, this clonotype was seen a few times. The J gene is TRBJ2-3, the V gene TRBV20-1; a possible D gene is TRBD1 (6 bases). The CDR3 sequence is 11 residues long. Germline CDR1 and CDR2: DFQATT and SNEGSKA (reference sequence). The V gene lost 6 bases and the J gene lost 5 bases, with 9 bases spanning the gap. The CDR3 region has the DNA TGCAGTGCAGTACAGGGAGATACGCAGTATTTT. Residues: CSAVQGDTQYF.

J is TRBJ1-4 and V is TRBV5-1; perhaps TRBD1 as D (6 bases). This CDR3 is built from 15 residues. The V gene lost 0 bases and the J gene lost 6 bases, with 12 bases spanning the gap. Germline V gene data show CDR1 as SGHRS and CDR2 as YFSETQ. Here the CDR3 reads CASSLAQGRDEKLFF. The CDR3 coding sequence is TGCGCCAGCAGCTTGGCCCAGGGGAGGGATGAAAAACTGTTTTTT.

This clonotype was detected ten times or more. V gene TRBV4-3 combines with J gene TRBJ2-3; D unclear. The CDR3 sequence is 14 residues long. CDR1 and CDR2 (germline): LGHNA, YSLEER. The germline V and J ends were trimmed by 1 base and 5 bases, with 10 bases remaining between them. CDR3 DNA sequence: TGCGCCAGCAGCCAAGGCCCTGATAGAGATACGCAGTATTTT. Its protein is CASSQGPDRDTQYF.

This clonotype was counted ten times or more. The chain recombines TRBV10-3 with TRBJ1-1, with a tentative D call TRBD1 (5 bases). Between the trimmed V and J ends, which lost 4 bases and 4 bases, there was a span of 16 bases. CDR1 is ENHRY and CDR2 is SYGVKD in the germline V gene. This CDR3 region has 15 residues. The CDR3, as DNA: TGTGCCATCAGTGGCCAGGCAGGGCGAGGCACTGAAGCTTTCTTT. Protein product: CAISGQAGRGTEAFF.

This clonotype turned up a few times. The J gene is TRBJ2-5, the V gene TRBV5-6; 8 bases line up with TRBD1. Unmatched junction bases numbered 11, after V lost 8 bases and J lost 5 bases. In germline, CDR1 is SGHDT, CDR2 YYEEEE. The CDR3 loop spans 14 amino acids. The CDR3 protein is CASAQQGASETQYF. The DNA for the CDR3 is TGTGCCAGTGCCCAGCAGGGGGCCAGTGAGACCCAGTACTTC.

This chain joins TRBV20-1 and TRBJ2-1, with 7 bases that match TRBD2. Germline-derived CDR1 and CDR2 are DFQATT and SNEGSKA (reference sequence). The CDR3 sequence is 15 residues long. Losses at the gene ends were 4 bases for V and 7 bases for J; bases not matched to a gene: 13. The chain's CDR3 is CSANTGTTPGNEQFF. CDR3 nucleotides: TGCAGTGCTAATACCGGGACTACCCCCGGAAATGAGCAGTTCTTC.

This clonotype was counted only a few times. V usage is TRBV20-1 and J usage is TRBJ1-2; D perhaps matches TRBD1 (5 bases). V was cut by 7 bases and J by 0 bases, with 12 bases left in between. This CDR3 spans 13 amino acids. Germline V gene sequence: CDR1 DFQATT, CDR2 SNEGSKA (reference sequence). CDR3 residues: CSVTDSANYGYTF. CDR3 nucleotides: TGCAGTGTTACCGACAGTGCTAACTATGGCTACACCTTC.

This rearrangement joins TRBV10-1 to TRBJ2-7; D ambiguous. Per the germline V gene, CDR1 is WNHNN and CDR2 is SYGVQD (reference sequence). V was pared by 3 bases and J by 11 bases, with 20 bases between. The CDR3 covers 14 residues. As DNA, the CDR3 is TGCGCCAGCAGTGACTCCGGGCAGTCAGTTCCAGAGTACTTC. Translating it yields CASSDSGQSVPEYF.

This chain connects TRBV7-3 to TRBJ2-2; 9 bases are shared with TRBD1. The CDR3 consists of 16 residues. With 4 bases clipped from V and 4 bases from J, the junction kept 7 bases outside the gene matches. Germline V gene sequence: CDR1 SGHTA, CDR2 FQGTGA. The CDR3 loop reads CASSSQGAMGTGELFF. The CDR3 nucleotides are TGTGCCAGCAGCTCACAGGGGGCGATGGGCACCGGGGAGCTGTTTTTT.

This clonotype was recorded at least ten times. This chain links TRBV28 with TRBJ2-6, with D perhaps TRBD1 or TRBD2 (5 bases each). Germline-derived CDR1 and CDR2 are MDHEN and SYDVKM. Trimming pared 10 bases from V and 3 bases from J, leaving 10 bases between. The CDR3 totals 13 residues. The CDR3 protein is CATGAGGANVLTF. The DNA of the CDR3 is TGTGCCACCGGGGCTGGTGGGGCCAACGTCCTGACTTTC. Drawing the rest from reference TRBV28 and TRBJ2-6, the complete variable domain is DVKVTQSSRYLVKRTGEKVFLECVQDMDHENMFWYRQDPGLGLRLIYFSYDVKMKEKGDIPEGYSVSREKKERFSLILESASTNQTSMYLCATGAGGANVLTFGAGSRLTVL.

This clonotype was seen a handful of times. The CDR3 loop is CSASRRLAGATDTQYF. Written as DNA, the CDR3 is TGCAGTGCTTCCCGACGACTAGCGGGGGCCACAGATACGCAGTATTTT. The chain has TRBV20-1 and TRBJ2-3, with 12 bases matching TRBD2. Germline loops: CDR1 DFQATT, CDR2 SNEGSKA (reference sequence). The CDR3 runs 16 residues. The V and J ends lost 5 bases and 2 bases, in that order; junction bases with no gene match: 8.

This clonotype came up a few times. The genes are TRBV20-1 and TRBJ2-3; D might be TRBD1 or TRBD2, each matching 6 bases. Germline values: CDR1 DFQATT, CDR2 SNEGSKA (reference sequence). Trimming stripped 6 bases from V and 0 bases from J, with 16 bases between. The CDR3 consists of 15 residues. This CDR3 reads CSALSGAGSTDTQYF. The CDR3 region has the DNA TGCAGTGCGCTGTCGGGGGCGGGAAGCACAGATACGCAGTATTTT.

The chain carries TRBV20-1 and TRBJ1-4; 7 bases agree with TRBD1. Germline V CDR1 and CDR2: DFQATT, SNEGSKA (reference sequence). The CDR3 is made up of 15 amino acids. Trimming cost V 2 bases and J 0 bases; bases outside gene matches: 3. CDR3 coding DNA: TGCAGTGCTAGACCCACAGGGGCAACTAATGAAAAACTGTTTTTT. Its protein product is CSARPTGATNEKLFF.

The CDR3 region has the DNA TGCAGTGCTAGACGGCAGGGGTTTAAGTTCTTC. Its protein is CSARRQGFKFF. This chain links TRBV20-1 with TRBJ2-1; D perhaps matches TRBD1 (6 bases). CDR3 size: 11 residues. V was shortened by 2 bases and J by 14 bases, with 13 bases between the two germline ends. Germline V lookup: CDR1 DFQATT, CDR2 SNEGSKA (reference sequence).

Ten or more counts support this clonotype. The V call is TRBV12-3 or TRBV12-4, the J call TRBJ2-7; D not certain. V was pared by 8 bases and J by 0 bases, with 8 bases between. The CDR3 runs to 12 residues. CDR3 DNA sequence: TGTGCCAGCGGAGAGGACTCCTACGAGCAGTACTTC. This encodes CASGEDSYEQYF.